The 22 T cell receptor beta chains reported below all come from one sample, sequenced in a study of T cells in tuberculosis. Time point reported: new active TB diagnosis, blood taken before or within 7 days of starting treatment. Using immunoSEQ multiplex PCR, the repertoire was profiled, and TCRdb retains in-frame clones only, with some absent. The sample includes 31,000 or so clones, 86% seen only once; the top ten take under 6.5%. This sample comprised PBMCs, obtained at tuberculosis diagnosis. The source is an adult with tuberculosis.

This clone appeared once. This chain uses TRBV5-6 with TRBJ2-7; 7 positions match TRBD1. Germline V lookup: CDR1 SGHDT, CDR2 YYEEEE. The CDR3 sequence is 15 residues long. V gave up 2 bases and J gave up 5 bases; unmatched junction bases: 10. CDR3: CASSFRGSSGNEQYF. CDR3 sequence (DNA): TGTGCCAGCAGCTTCAGGGGGTCGTCGGGGAACGAGCAGTACTTC. Based on the CDR3 plus reference TRBV5-6 and TRBJ2-7, the full variable domain is DAGVTQSPTHLIKTRGQQVTLRCSPKSGHDTVSWYQQALGQGPQFIFQYYEEEERQRGNFPDRFSGHQFPNYSSELNVNALLLGDSALYLCASSFRGSSGNEQYFGPGTRLTVT.

This clone was recorded only once. The V call is TRBV2, the J call TRBJ2-1, with 11 bases matching TRBD1. CDR3 length: 15 residues. Germline CDR1 and CDR2: SNHLY and FYNNEI. Losses at the gene ends were 8 bases for V and 3 bases for J; bases not matched to a gene: 6. The CDR3 DNA is TGTGCCAGCGCAACCGGGACAGGGGGCTACAATGAGCAGTTCTTC. This codes for CASATGTGGYNEQFF.

V and J are TRBV4-2 and TRBJ2-7, with D perhaps matching TRBD2 (6 bases). Germline V gene data show CDR1 as LGHNA and CDR2 as YNFKEQ. CDR3 length: 15 residues. V was shortened by 1 base and J by 1 base, with 11 bases between the two germline ends. The CDR3 DNA follows: TGTGCCAGCAGCCAAGTGCCGGGACTTTCCTACGAGCAGTACTTC. It yields the protein CASSQVPGLSYEQYF.

This chain uses TRBV5-1 with TRBJ2-1, with 12 nucleotides matching TRBD2. V shed 4 bases and J 6 bases; nucleotides not matched to a gene: 11. The CDR3 sequence is 17 residues long. The germline gives CDR1 SGHRS, CDR2 YFSETQ. The CDR3 protein is CASSPSLAGGLSNEQFF. DNA for the CDR3: TGCGCCAGCAGCCCCTCCCTAGCGGGAGGGTTAAGCAATGAGCAGTTCTTC.

V usage is TRBV21-1 and J usage is TRBJ2-7; the listed D gene, TRBD1, was not tested against the DNA. TRBV21-1 is an annotated pseudogene. The CDR3 runs to 16 residues. In nucleotides, the CDR3 is TGTGCCAGCAGTCTCGCGGAGGACAGGCGCCCCTACGAGCAGTACTTC. Encoded protein: CASSLAEDRRPYEQYF.

The genes are TRBV2 and TRBJ1-4; possible D gene TRBD1, 5 bases. The CDR3 spans 16 residues. V was clipped by 3 bases and J by 10 bases, with 21 bases between them. Germline V gene data show CDR1 as SNHLY and CDR2 as FYNNEI. The CDR3, as DNA: TGTGCCAGCAGTGACCGAGGTACCGAATCGGGGGGAAAACTGTTTTTT. Amino acids: CASSDRGTESGGKLFF.

The genes are TRBV9 and TRBJ2-7, with D perhaps matching TRBD2 (5 bases). The CDR3 consists of 14 residues. Germline-derived CDR1 and CDR2 are SGDLS and YYNGEE. Trimming took off 0 bases at V and 3 bases at J, with 10 bases between the two ends. CDR3 nucleotides: TGTGCCAGCAGCGTAGCCGGGGATTACTACGAGCAGTACTTC. It is translated as CASSVAGDYYEQYF.

This CDR3 reads CATIPVPPGVAYTSTDTQYF. The CDR3, as DNA: TGTGCCACCATACCCGTTCCCCCGGGGGTCGCCTATACTAGCACAGATACGCAGTATTTT. This chain joins TRBV19 and TRBJ2-3, with a possible D match to TRBD2 (6 bases). V lost 10 bases to trimming and J lost 0 bases, with 32 bases between them. The CDR3 runs 20 residues. The germline gives CDR1 LNHDA, CDR2 SQIVND (reference sequence). The full variable domain, in which reference TRBV19 and TRBJ2-3 provide the parts outside the CDR3, is DGGITQSPKYLFRKEGQNVTLSCEQNLNHDAMYWYRQDPGQGLRLIYYSQIVNDFQKGDIAEGYSVSREKKESFPLTVTSAQKNPTAFYLCATIPVPPGVAYTSTDTQYFGPGTRLTVL.

The chain carries TRBV4-1 and TRBJ2-5; 10 bases align to TRBD2. The germline CDR1 and CDR2 sequences are MGHRA and YSYEKL. This CDR3 contains 15 residues. Trimming cost V 1 base and J 5 bases; bases outside gene matches: 4. Written as DNA, the CDR3 is TGCGCCAGCAGCCAAGCAGCGGGAGGGGTGGAGACCCAGTACTTC. It is translated as CASSQAAGGVETQYF.

The chain employs TRBV6-6 and TRBJ1-2, with D unresolved. This CDR3 is 14 amino acids long. V dropped 0 bases and J dropped 2 bases, with 7 bases sitting between them. The germline V gene has CDR1 MNHNY and CDR2 SVGAGI (reference sequence). For the CDR3, the DNA is TGTGCCAGCAGTTACTCGGGCGGGAACTATGGCTACACCTTC. This codes for CASSYSGGNYGYTF.

The V and J genes are TRBV27 and TRBJ2-1; 12 bases line up with TRBD1. The CDR3 spans 15 residues. V trimming: 6 bases; J trimming: 4 bases; junction bases outside the gene matches: 4. Germline V gene sequence: CDR1 MNHEY, CDR2 SMNVEV (reference sequence). The CDR3 loop reads CASRPGQGAYNEQFF. In DNA form, the CDR3 reads TGTGCCAGCAGGCCGGGACAGGGGGCGTACAATGAGCAGTTCTTC.

The V and J genes are TRBV29-1 and TRBJ1-3; tentative D call: TRBD1 (5 bases). The CDR3 is 12 residues long. The germline V gene encodes CDR1 SQVTM and CDR2 ANQGSEA. V was shortened by 2 bases and J by 4 bases, with 6 bases between the two germline ends. The CDR3 loop is CSVEKGGNTIYF. Here the CDR3 DNA reads TGCAGCGTTGAAAAGGGGGGAAACACCATATATTTT.

CDR3 amino acids: CASSVAGSRDIQYF. For the CDR3, the DNA is TGTGCCAGCAGCGTAGCAGGGTCCAGGGACATTCAGTACTTC. The chain couples TRBV9 to TRBJ2-4; a weak D match, TRBD1 (5 bases). With 0 bases removed from V and 8 bases from J, the gap between germline ends came to 12 bases. The germline V gene has CDR1 SGDLS and CDR2 YYNGEE. This CDR3 spans 14 amino acids.

The V and J genes are TRBV5-1 and TRBJ1-3; D is possibly TRBD1 (5 bases). Looked up from germline, CDR1 is SGHRS and CDR2 is YFSETQ. The V end lost 1 base, the J end lost 0 bases, and 8 bases lay between the germline ends. This CDR3 has 15 residues. The CDR3 DNA is TGCGCCAGCAGCTTGACAGGTTCCTCTGGAAACACCATATATTTT. Protein sequence: CASSLTGSSGNTIYF.

The chain couples TRBV30 to TRBJ2-3, with D tentatively TRBD2 (5 bases). Germline lookup yields CDR1 GTSNPN and CDR2 SVGIG (reference sequence). The CDR3 totals 16 residues. The V and J ends lost 0 bases and 1 base respectively, with 14 bases between them. The CDR3 protein is CAWSVGIARGTDTQYF. The CDR3 DNA reads as TGTGCCTGGAGTGTAGGGATAGCGAGAGGCACAGATACGCAGTATTTT.

The chain is built from TRBV2 and TRBJ1-5; 8 nucleotides align to TRBD1. The V segment lost 7 bases and the J segment 4 bases; nucleotides outside the gene matches: 3. The germline gives CDR1 SNHLY, CDR2 FYNNEI. The CDR3 totals 13 residues. CDR3 DNA: TGTGCCAGCATTCGGGACAGGAATCAGCCCCAGCATTTT. Amino acids: CASIRDRNQPQHF.

The chain combines TRBV2 with TRBJ2-7, with a weak D call TRBD1 (6 bases). Per the germline V gene, CDR1 is SNHLY and CDR2 is FYNNEI. V lost 6 bases, J lost 3 bases, and 27 bases lay in between. The CDR3 is made up of 18 amino acids. The CDR3 bases are TGTGCCAGCAGCCCAGGACAGCCTACAGACAGCCTCCTCTACGAGCAGTACTTC. Its translation: CASSPGQPTDSLLYEQYF. Full variable domain (missing parts from reference TRBV2 and TRBJ2-7): EPEVTQTPSHQVTQMGQEVILRCVPISNHLYFYWYRQILGQKVEFLVSFYNNEISEKSEIFDDQFSVERPDGSNFTLKIRSTKLEDSAMYFCASSPGQPTDSLLYEQYFGPGTRLTVT.

The rearrangement joins TRBV27 to TRBJ2-3; 8 nucleotides agree with TRBD2. The ends lost 7 bases at V and 4 bases at J; junction bases unmatched: 10. The CDR3 is 15 residues long. CDR1 and CDR2 from the germline V gene are MNHEY and SMNVEV (reference sequence). CDR3 sequence reads: CASTSRGGRSDTQYF. The CDR3 region has the DNA TGTGCCAGCACCTCTCGGGGGGGGCGCTCAGATACGCAGTATTTT.

This chain uses TRBV13 with TRBJ1-2; tentatively, D is TRBD1 (6 bases). Germline loops: CDR1 PRHDT, CDR2 FYEKMQ (reference sequence). V shed 4 bases and J shed 4 bases, with 10 bases lying between them. This CDR3 contains 13 residues. The CDR3 loop reads CASSSGTSYGYTF. CDR3 coding DNA: TGTGCCAGCAGCTCCGGGACAAGCTATGGCTACACCTTC.

This chain connects TRBV11-2 to TRBJ2-3, with D uncertain. Germline V gives CDR1 SGHAT, CDR2 FQNNGV. The length of the CDR3 is 14 residues. V was shortened by 3 bases and J by 4 bases, with 11 bases between the two germline ends. In DNA form, the CDR3 reads TGTGCCAGCAGCTTGGTAGTTATGGCAGATACGCAGTATTTT. Translation: CASSLVVMADTQYF.

There are a few counts of this clone. The chain has TRBV5-1 and TRBJ1-3; a weak D match, TRBD1 (6 bases). V lost 0 bases, J lost 0 bases, and 16 bases lay in between. Per germline, CDR1 SGHRS and CDR2 YFSETQ. This CDR3 region has 18 residues. The CDR3 protein is CASSLAGQGPSSGNTIYF. DNA of the CDR3: TGCGCCAGCAGCTTGGCCGGGCAGGGGCCGAGCTCTGGAAACACCATATATTTT.

This chain joins TRBV28 and TRBJ1-3, with 7 bases fitting TRBD1. V was pared by 2 bases and J by 0 bases, with 4 bases of the junction left unmatched. The CDR3 runs 16 residues. Germline V gives CDR1 MDHEN, CDR2 SYDVKM. The CDR3 DNA is TGTGCCAGCAGTTTACCCAGGGGGAACTCTGGAAACACCATATATTTT. As protein: CASSLPRGNSGNTIYF. The full variable domain, in which reference TRBV28 and TRBJ1-3 provide the parts outside the CDR3, is DVKVTQSSRYLVKRTGEKVFLECVQDMDHENMFWYRQDPGLGLRLIYFSYDVKMKEKGDIPEGYSVSREKKERFSLILESASTNQTSMYLCASSLPRGNSGNTIYFGEGSWLTVV.